Below are 15 T cell receptor beta chains sequenced from a single sample in a study of beta chain features in type 1 diabetes (dated by TCRdb to 2016 to 2018). The library was prepared using the immunoSEQ multiplex PCR assay. All of the isolated RNA was reverse transcribed with the High Capacity cDNA Reverse Transcription Kit, so expressed TCRB transcripts were sequenced. As stored in TCRdb, this immuneACCESS dataset retains in-frame rearrangements with V and J assigned. A fraction of the clones does not appear; measured against another copy, unresolved V genes explain less than half of the discrepancy, and the remainder lacks a known reason. The sample contains roughly 610,000 clones, roughly a sixth of them found a single time. Together, the top ten hold approximately 0.093% of the sample. Source material: naive CD4+ T cells from blood. The cell subset or site label of this sample denotes: true naive CD4+ T cells. These receptors were collected from a man younger than 30 in good health.

This clone turned up a few times. For the CDR3, the DNA is TGTGCCAGCAGTGAAGAACAGGGTCCCTGGAATGAGCAGTTCTTC. It encodes CASSEEQGPWNEQFF. This sequence joins TRBV2 and TRBJ2-1; tentatively, D is TRBD1 (6 bases). Looked up from germline, CDR1 is SNHLY and CDR2 is FYNNEI. The CDR3 loop spans 15 amino acids. Trimming took off 1 base at V and 7 bases at J, with 14 bases between the two ends.

The V gene is TRBV5-4, the J gene TRBJ1-4, with 7 bases lining up with TRBD1. Per the germline V gene, CDR1 is SGHNT and CDR2 is YYREEE (reference sequence). The V segment lost 5 bases and the J segment 4 bases; nucleotides outside the gene matches: 2. CDR3 length equals 13 residues. The CDR3 DNA reads TGTGCCAGCAGAGACAGGGATAATGAAAAACTGTTTTTT. This sequence encodes CASRDRDNEKLFF.

As DNA, the CDR3 is TGTGCCAGCAGCGCCCAAGTTACGAATGAGCAGTTCTTC. It specifies CASSAQVTNEQFF. This chain joins TRBV7-3 and TRBJ2-1; D unresolved. Trimming took off 5 bases at V and 7 bases at J, with 12 bases between the two ends. CDR3 length: 13 residues. CDR1 SGHTA and CDR2 FQGTGA come from the germline V gene.

This clone occurred a few times. The J gene is TRBJ2-7, the V gene TRBV5-6, with 8 bases aligning to TRBD1. Germline V CDR1 and CDR2: SGHDT, YYEEEE. The V and J ends lost 4 bases and 0 bases, in that order; junction bases with no gene match: 3. The CDR3 spans 14 residues. The CDR3 loop reads CASSRQGSSYEQYF. The CDR3 region has the DNA TGTGCCAGCAGCAGACAGGGGAGCTCCTACGAGCAGTACTTC.

The chain carries TRBV7-2 and TRBJ2-1; 14 nucleotides line up with TRBD2. From germline, CDR1 is SGHTA and CDR2 FQGNSA. V gave up 5 bases and J gave up 3 bases; unmatched junction bases: 6. This CDR3 has 17 amino acids. In DNA, the CDR3 is TGTGCCAGCAGCCCAGGGGGACTAGCGGGGGTCTACAATGAGCAGTTCTTC. It yields the protein CASSPGGLAGVYNEQFF.

In its sample, this clone was seen a few times. The J gene is TRBJ1-4, the V gene TRBV2; no firm D call. Trimming removed 8 bases at V and 8 bases at J, with 18 bases between. The V gene's germline CDR1 is SNHLY and CDR2 FYNNEI. This CDR3 has 14 residues. The CDR3 protein is CASVSTSLIEKLFF. The CDR3 nucleotides are TGTGCCAGCGTGTCGACATCCCTAATCGAAAAACTGTTTTTT. Full variable domain (outside the CDR3, taken from reference TRBV2 and TRBJ1-4): EPEVTQTPSHQVTQMGQEVILRCVPISNHLYFYWYRQILGQKVEFLVSFYNNEISEKSEIFDDQFSVERPDGSNFTLKIRSTKLEDSAMYFCASVSTSLIEKLFFGSGTQLSVL.

As concerns this clone: The limits of the CDR3 on the DNA are not certain, so only TCRdb's listed CDR3 is given. The J gene is TRBJ1-2, the V gene TRBV14; TRBD1, the table's D call, was not compared with the DNA. Looked up from germline, CDR1 is SGHDN and CDR2 is FVKESK. The CDR3 region is 16 residues in length, termini included. CDR3 amino acids: CASSQDWFWGRGNVTF.

The sample holds a few counts of this clone. The chain carries TRBV4-3 and TRBJ2-5; no definite D call. Trimming removed 2 bases at V and 2 bases at J, with 9 bases between. The CDR3 loop spans 14 amino acids. Germline CDR1 LGHNA, CDR2 YSLEER. The CDR3 DNA is TGCGCCAGCAGCCAACCTAACAGTCAAGAGACCCAGTACTTC. Translating gives CASSQPNSQETQYF.

V usage is TRBV4-2 and J usage is TRBJ2-7; 7 nucleotides agree with TRBD1. V shed 4 bases and J 5 bases; nucleotides not matched to a gene: 11. The CDR3 is made up of 15 amino acids. CDR1 LGHNA and CDR2 YNFKEQ come from the germline V gene. CDR3: CASSRQGDALDEQYF. CDR3 nucleotide sequence: TGTGCCAGCAGCCGTCAGGGGGATGCTTTGGACGAGCAGTACTTC.

This clone was found a few times. This rearrangement joins TRBV5-4 to TRBJ2-1; 8 bases are a match to TRBD2. The CDR3 runs to 15 residues. Germline CDR1 reads SGHNT; CDR2 reads YYREEE (reference sequence). V shed 4 bases and J 8 bases; nucleotides not matched to a gene: 11. The CDR3: CASSLSGTGLYEQFF. Written as DNA, the CDR3 is TGTGCCAGCAGCCTTAGCGGGACGGGACTCTATGAGCAGTTCTTC.

This clone was picked up a small number of times. The rearrangement uses TRBV5-1 and TRBJ2-3, with D possibly being TRBD2 (6 bases). The CDR3 extends over 13 amino acids. Germline V gene data show CDR1 as SGHRS and CDR2 as YFSETQ. With 8 bases removed from V and 3 bases from J, the gap between germline ends came to 13 bases. The CDR3: CASVEGRTDTQYF. Written as DNA, the CDR3 is TGCGCCAGTGTGGAGGGGCGTACAGATACGCAGTATTTT. The entire variable domain, with the rest obtained from reference TRBV5-1 and TRBJ2-3, is as follows: KAGVTQTPRYLIKTRGQQVTLSCSPISGHRSVSWYQQTPGQGLQFLFEYFSETQRNKGNFPGRFSGRQFSNSRSEMNVSTLELGDSALYLCASVEGRTDTQYFGPGTRLTVL.

This rearrangement joins TRBV2 to TRBJ1-5; D not certain. Between the trimmed V and J ends, which lost 5 bases and 3 bases, there was a span of 11 bases. This CDR3 contains 14 residues. CDR1 and CDR2 (germline): SNHLY, FYNNEI. CDR3 loop: CASSPTGFNQPQHF. The CDR3 coding sequence is TGTGCCAGCAGTCCGACGGGCTTCAATCAGCCCCAGCATTTT.

The rearrangement links TRBV18 to TRBJ2-4; TRBD2 aligns across 8 bases. This CDR3 has 17 amino acids. The V gene's germline CDR1 is KGHSH and CDR2 LQKENI. V lost 1 base to trimming and J lost 1 base; unmatched junction nucleotides: 6. Here the CDR3 reads CASSPRGGREAKNIQYF. CDR3 sequence (DNA): TGTGCCAGCTCACCACGCGGGGGGCGCGAGGCCAAAAACATTCAGTACTTC.

This clone showed up just a few times. The rearrangement links TRBV19 to TRBJ2-3; 7 bases map to TRBD1. Germline assignment: CDR1 LNHDA and CDR2 SQIVND (reference sequence). With 6 bases clipped from V and 4 bases from J, the junction kept 4 bases outside the gene matches. This CDR3 spans 13 amino acids. The CDR3 DNA reads TGTGCCAGTAGCCCCCAGGGGGCAGATACGCAGTATTTT. Translated: CASSPQGADTQYF.

A few counts support this clone. The chain combines TRBV13 with TRBJ1-3; tentative D call: TRBD1 (5 bases). Germline V lookup: CDR1 PRHDT, CDR2 FYEKMQ (reference sequence). V was trimmed by 6 bases and J by 1 base, leaving 16 bases between them. The CDR3 is made up of 16 amino acids. CDR3 in amino acids: CASSLWGEFSGNTIYF. The CDR3 nucleotides read TGTGCCAGCAGTTTGTGGGGGGAGTTTTCTGGAAACACCATATATTTT.